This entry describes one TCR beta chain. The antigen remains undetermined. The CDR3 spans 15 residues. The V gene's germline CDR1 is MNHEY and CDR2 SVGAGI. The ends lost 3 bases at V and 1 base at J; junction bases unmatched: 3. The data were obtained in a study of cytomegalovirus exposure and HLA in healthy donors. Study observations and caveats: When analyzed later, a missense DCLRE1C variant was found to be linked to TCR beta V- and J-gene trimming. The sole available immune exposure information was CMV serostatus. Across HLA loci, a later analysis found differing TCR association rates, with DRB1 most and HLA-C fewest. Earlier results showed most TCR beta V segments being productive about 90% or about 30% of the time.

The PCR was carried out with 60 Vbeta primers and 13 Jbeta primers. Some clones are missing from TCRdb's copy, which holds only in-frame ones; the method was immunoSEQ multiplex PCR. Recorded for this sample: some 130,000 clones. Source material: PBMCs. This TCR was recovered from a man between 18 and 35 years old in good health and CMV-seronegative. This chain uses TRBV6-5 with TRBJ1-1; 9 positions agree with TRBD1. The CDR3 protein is CASSYLGQGNTEAFF. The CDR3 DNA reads TGTGCCAGCAGTTATTTGGGACAGGGGAACACTGAAGCTTTCTTT.